This T cell receptor beta chain emerged from a study of cytomegalovirus exposure and HLA in healthy donors. The CDR3 sequence is 15 residues long. Deletions cut 4 bases from V and 7 bases from J, with 14 bases between. CDR1 and CDR2 from the germline V gene are MNHEY and SVGAGI. Assay used: immunoSEQ multiplex PCR; TCRdb lists only in-frame clones, some missing. The sample lists about 310,000 clones; approximately 86% were seen once. This receptor was taken from a man aged 25-45 years in good health and CMV-seronegative. Material for sequencing was PBMCs. The V and J genes are TRBV6-5 and TRBJ1-6; D unclear. Written as DNA, the CDR3 is TGTGCCAGCAGTTCCTCCAGAGGTGGAAATTCACCCCTCCACTTT. Encoded protein: CASSSSRGGNSPLHF.